The rows below give T cell receptor beta chains drawn from one sample of a study of Ad26.COV2.S vaccination and SARS-CoV-2 variants. TCRdb's table, derived via immunoSEQ multiplex PCR, lists solely in-frame clones and lacks some. The data contain more than 300,000 clones, about 88% of them seen just once; the ten biggest clones take up roughly 10%. The sample was peripheral blood, taken in a trial of Ad26.COV2.S vaccine versus placebo. These receptors were obtained from a person aged 18-60 years who received the Ad26.COV2.S COVID-19 vaccine or a placebo. The CDR3 runs from the conserved cysteine through the conserved F or W. A D gene is named only where the DNA matches it firmly. Expanded clones get a size class; other rows say once, few or many, or leave the size out.

clone_size	v_call	d_call	j_call	cdr3_aa	cdr3_nt
few	TRBV7-8	.	TRBJ1-5	CASSSSTGQNQPQHF	TGTGCCAGCAGCTCATCGACAGGCCAAAATCAGCCCCAGCATTTT
.	TRBV9	.	TRBJ2-3	CASSDRDLRTDTQYF	TGTGCCAGCAGCGACCGGGACTTACGCACAGATACGCAGTATTTT
.	TRBV28	.	TRBJ2-5	CASSAPGPYQETQYF	TGTGCCAGCAGTGCACCGGGACCGTACCAAGAGACCCAGTACTTC
.	TRBV19	TRBD1	TRBJ1-2	CASTPRTGGLYGYTF	TGTGCCAGTACCCCACGGACAGGGGGTCTCTATGGCTACACCTTC
.	TRBV9	.	TRBJ2-5	CASSNQDGDFAETQYF	TGTGCCAGCAGCAACCAGGACGGGGATTTTGCCGAGACCCAGTACTTC
.	TRBV2	.	TRBJ1-2	CASSRGINYGYTF	TGTGCCAGCAGTCGCGGGATTAACTATGGCTACACCTTC
.	TRBV28	TRBD1	TRBJ1-6	CASSDRVNFSPLHF	TGTGCCAGCAGTGACAGGGTAAATTTTTCACCCCTCCACTTT
few	TRBV11-1	.	TRBJ2-7	CASSPRAYEQYF	TGTGCCAGCAGCCCACGGGCTTACGAGCAGTACTTC
.	TRBV10-1	TRBD2	TRBJ2-1	CASKGTSGSSYNEQFF	TGCGCCAGCAAGGGGACTAGCGGGAGTTCCTACAATGAGCAGTTCTTC
.	TRBV30	.	TRBJ1-4	CAWSVMRTTNEKLFF	TGTGCCTGGAGTGTAATGCGGACAACTAATGAAAAACTGTTTTTT
.	TRBV7-9	.	TRBJ2-3	CASSLAGLDTQYF	TGTGCCAGCAGCTTAGCGGGCCTGGATACGCAGTATTTT
.	TRBV4-3	.	TRBJ2-2	CASSQDQTPLGGELFF	TGCGCCAGCAGCCAAGATCAGACTCCCCTCGGCGGGGAGCTGTTTTTT
.	TRBV6-2/TRBV6-3	.	TRBJ2-1	CASSPGTPGQFF	TGTGCCAGCAGTCCCGGGACCCCTGGGCAGTTCTTC
.	TRBV7-8	.	TRBJ1-1	CASSSSGGTHTEAFF	TGTGCCAGCAGCTCCTCTGGGGGCACGCACACTGAAGCTTTCTTT
.	TRBV28	TRBD1	TRBJ1-2	CASTAGRGSGYTF	TGTGCCAGCACCGCCGGCAGGGGGAGCGGCTACACCTTC
once	TRBV6-5	.	TRBJ2-5	CASSYSKGGHATQYF	TGTGCCAGCAGTTACTCTAAGGGGGGACACGCGACCCAGTACTTC
.	TRBV4-3	.	TRBJ1-2	CASSQDRRGSYGYTF	TGCGCCAGCAGCCAAGATCGCCGAGGGAGCTATGGCTACACCTTC
.	TRBV7-2	.	TRBJ2-5	CASSSSRGRETQYF	TGTGCCAGCAGCTCGTCGCGGGGTCGGGAGACCCAGTACTTC
.	TRBV7-9	.	TRBJ2-1	CASSLEGQSPNEQFF	TGTGCCAGCAGCTTAGAAGGGCAGAGCCCCAATGAGCAGTTCTTC
.	TRBV2	.	TRBJ2-1	CASRLAGPENEQFF	TGTGCCAGCAGGTTGGCGGGTCCTGAGAATGAGCAGTTCTTC
many	TRBV30	TRBD1	TRBJ2-7	CAWSRGTVTYEQYF	TGTGCCTGGAGTCGTGGGACAGTAACCTACGAGCAGTACTTC
.	TRBV5-1	.	TRBJ2-3	CASSSQRFSTDTQYF	TGCGCCAGCAGCTCCCAGCGGTTTAGCACAGATACGCAGTATTTT
.	TRBV5-1	TRBD2	TRBJ2-1	CASSLAGGRYNEQFF	TGCGCCAGCAGCTTGGCGGGAGGTCGTTACAATGAGCAGTTCTTC
.	TRBV28	.	TRBJ1-6	CASSLAGSSYNSPLHF	TGTGCCAGCAGTTTGGCTGGCAGCTCCTATAATTCACCCCTCCACTTT